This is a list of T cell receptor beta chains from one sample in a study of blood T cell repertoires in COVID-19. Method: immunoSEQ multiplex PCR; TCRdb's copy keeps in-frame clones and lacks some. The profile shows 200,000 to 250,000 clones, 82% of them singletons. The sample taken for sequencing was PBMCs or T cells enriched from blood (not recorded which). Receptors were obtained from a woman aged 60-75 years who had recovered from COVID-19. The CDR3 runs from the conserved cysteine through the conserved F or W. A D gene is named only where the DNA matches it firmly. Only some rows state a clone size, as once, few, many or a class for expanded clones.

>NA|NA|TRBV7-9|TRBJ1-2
TGTGCCAGCAGCCCCAGTACTAACTATGGCTACACCTTC
CASSPSTNYGYTF
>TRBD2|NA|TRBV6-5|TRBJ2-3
TGTGCCAGCATCCATATGGCGGGGGGGGATACGCAGTATTTT
CASIHMAGGDTQYF
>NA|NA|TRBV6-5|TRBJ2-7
TGTGCCAGCAGTTATTCCTTAGCGGTCTACGAGCAGTACTTC
CASSYSLAVYEQYF
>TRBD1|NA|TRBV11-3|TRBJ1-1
TGTGCCAGCAGCAAACAGGGGACTGAAGCTTTCTTT
CASSKQGTEAFF
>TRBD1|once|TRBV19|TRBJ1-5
TGTGCCAGTAGATTGGACAGGGACAATCAGCCCCAGCATTTT
CASRLDRDNQPQHF
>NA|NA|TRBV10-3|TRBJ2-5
TGTGCCATCAGTGAGGCGGCGAGGGATCAGACCCAGTACTTC
CAISEAARDQTQYF
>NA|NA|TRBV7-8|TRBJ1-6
TGTGCCAGCAGCTTACAGGTCAGGTCGGCTAATTCACCCCTCCACTTT
CASSLQVRSANSPLHF
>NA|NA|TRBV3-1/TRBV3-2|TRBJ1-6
TGTGCCAGCAGCCAAATCGACAGGTCCTATGATTCACCCCTCCACTTT
CASSQIDRSYDSPLHF
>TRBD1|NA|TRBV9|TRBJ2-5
TGTGCCAGCAGCGAGGGGACAGGGGGCTACCAAGAGACCCAGTACTTC
CASSEGTGGYQETQYF
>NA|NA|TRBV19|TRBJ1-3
TGTGCCAGTAGTATAAGCTACTCTGGAAACACCATATATTTT
CASSISYSGNTIYF
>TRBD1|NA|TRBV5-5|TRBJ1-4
TGTGCCAGCAGCTATGGACAGGGTTGGGAAAAACTGTTTTTT
CASSYGQGWEKLFF
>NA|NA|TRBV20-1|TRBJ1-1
TGCAGTGCTAGTCCGGTCCTGAACACTGAAGCTTTCTTT
CSASPVLNTEAFF
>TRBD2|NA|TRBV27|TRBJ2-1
TGTGCCAGTCAGGGAGGGTTGTACAATGAGCAGTTCTTC
CASQGGLYNEQFF
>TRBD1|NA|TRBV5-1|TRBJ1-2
TGCGCCAGCAGCTCGCCGGACAGGGTTGGCTACACCTTC
CASSSPDRVGYTF
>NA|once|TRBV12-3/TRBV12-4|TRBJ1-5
TGTGCCAGCAGTCGGGGTAAGGAGCCCCAGCATTTT
CASSRGKEPQHF
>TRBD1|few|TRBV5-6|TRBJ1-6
TGTGCCAGCAGCTTGGGGGACAGGGACAATTCACCCCTCCACTTT
CASSLGDRDNSPLHF
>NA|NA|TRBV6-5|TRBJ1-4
TGTGCCAGCAGTCGACAGAGAAAATGGGAAAAACTGTTTTTT
CASSRQRKWEKLFF
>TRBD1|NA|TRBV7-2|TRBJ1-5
TGTGCCAGCAGCTTAGTGGGACAGGTACCCAATCAGCCCCAGCATTTT
CASSLVGQVPNQPQHF
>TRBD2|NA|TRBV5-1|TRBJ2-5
TGCGCCAGCAGCTGGACTAGCGGCCAAGAGACCCAGTACTTC
CASSWTSGQETQYF
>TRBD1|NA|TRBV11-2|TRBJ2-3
TGTGCCAGCAGCTTAGTAGGGACAGGGGCGGCAGATACGCAGTATTTT
CASSLVGTGAADTQYF
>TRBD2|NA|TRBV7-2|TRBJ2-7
TGTGCCAGCAGCCCTCGGAGCGGGGGGTTTACCTACGAGCAGTACTTC
CASSPRSGGFTYEQYF
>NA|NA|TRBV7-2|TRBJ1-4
TGTGCCAGCAGCTTGGGGGGGGAGGCTAATGAAAAACTGTTTTTT
CASSLGGEANEKLFF
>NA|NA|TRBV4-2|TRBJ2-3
TGTGCCAGCAGCCGCATGGGGGGCGGGGGTGCAGATACGCAGTATTTT
CASSRMGGGGADTQYF
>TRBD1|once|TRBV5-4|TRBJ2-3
TGTGCCAGCAGCCTCGGGACAGGGGTGGGAGATACGCAGTATTTT
CASSLGTGVGDTQYF
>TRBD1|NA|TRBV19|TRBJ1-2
TGTGCCAGTAAACGACAGGGGGCAGAGAACTATGGCTACACCTTC
CASKRQGAENYGYTF
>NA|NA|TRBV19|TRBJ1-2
TGTGCCAGCCTGCTTGACGGACAGCGATACTATGGCTACACCTTC
CASLLDGQRYYGYTF
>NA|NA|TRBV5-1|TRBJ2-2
TGCGCCAGCAGCTTCTCCGAGCTTACCGGGGAGCTGTTTTTT
CASSFSELTGELFF
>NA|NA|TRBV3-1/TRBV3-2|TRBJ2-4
TGTGCCAGCAGCCAACAAACCGGGACACCGGTTGAGAGGTACTTC
CASSQQTGTPVERYF
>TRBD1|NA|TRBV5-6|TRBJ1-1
TGTGCCAGCAGCCGGACAGGGACATTCGGCGAAGCTTTCTTT
CASSRTGTFGEAFF
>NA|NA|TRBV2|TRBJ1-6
TGTGCCAGCATGGCGACAAATAATAATTCACCCCTCCACTTT
CASMATNNNSPLHF